What follows describes a single T cell receptor beta chain. This sample stems from a study of blood T cell repertoires in COVID-19. At the level of the study: COVID-19 samples collected from the United States, Italy and Spain covered acute and convalescent phases. T cells, B-cell-depleted T cells, or PBMCs supplied cDNA or gDNA.

The method was immunoSEQ multiplex PCR; TCRdb's version includes in-frame clones alone and lacks a portion of them. The sample lists about 140,000 clones, about 90% seen once, with 8% to 11% in the top ten. This sequence was found in a man over 45 with active or convalescent COVID-19. The specimen was peripheral blood.

Here the CDR3 DNA reads TGTGCCAGCAGTTATGGGCAGGGAACTTATAGCAATCAGCCCCAGCATTTT. The encoded protein is CASSYGQGTYSNQPQHF. J is TRBJ1-5 and V is TRBV6-2 or TRBV6-3; D perhaps matches TRBD1 (5 bases). Germline values: CDR1 MNHEY, CDR2 SVGEGT. The CDR3 is 17 amino acids. Deletions cut 3 bases from V and 0 bases from J, with 15 bases between.